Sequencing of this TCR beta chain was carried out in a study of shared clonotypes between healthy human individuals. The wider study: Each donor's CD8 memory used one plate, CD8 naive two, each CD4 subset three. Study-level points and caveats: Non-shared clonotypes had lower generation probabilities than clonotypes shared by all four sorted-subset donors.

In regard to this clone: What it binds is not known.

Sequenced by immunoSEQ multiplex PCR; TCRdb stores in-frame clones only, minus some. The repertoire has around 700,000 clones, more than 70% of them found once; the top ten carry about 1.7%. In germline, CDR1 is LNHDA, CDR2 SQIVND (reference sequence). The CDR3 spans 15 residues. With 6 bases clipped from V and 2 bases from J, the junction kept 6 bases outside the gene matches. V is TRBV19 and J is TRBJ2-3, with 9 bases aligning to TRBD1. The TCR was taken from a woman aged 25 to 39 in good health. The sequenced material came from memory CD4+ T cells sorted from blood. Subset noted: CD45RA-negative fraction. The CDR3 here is CASRRTGGSTDTQYF. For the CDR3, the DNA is TGTGCCAGTAGAAGAACAGGGGGCTCCACAGATACGCAGTATTTT. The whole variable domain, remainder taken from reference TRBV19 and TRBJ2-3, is DGGITQSPKYLFRKEGQNVTLSCEQNLNHDAMYWYRQDPGQGLRLIYYSQIVNDFQKGDIAEGYSVSREKKESFPLTVTSAQKNPTAFYLCASRRTGGSTDTQYFGPGTRLTVL.